The 22 T cell receptor beta chains reported below all come from one sample, sequenced in a study of cytomegalovirus exposure and HLA in healthy donors. 60 Vbeta and 13 Jbeta primers were used in PCR. Measured with immunoSEQ multiplex PCR; TCRdb has only the in-frame clones, and not every one. In all, the sample yields more than 140,000 clones. Sample: PBMCs. Receptor source: a woman aged 18-30 years in good health and CMV-seronegative.

This sequence joins TRBV7-9 and TRBJ1-6; TRBD1 might be the D (6 bases). The CDR3 contains 14 residues. V lost 4 bases and J lost 5, with 9 bases in between. Germline-derived CDR1 and CDR2 are SEHNR and FQNEAQ (reference sequence). This CDR3 reads CASSSWTDNSPLHF. The CDR3 DNA follows: TGTGCCAGCAGCTCCTGGACAGATAATTCACCCCTCCACTTT.

The CDR3 spells CASSLGGDREQYV. For the CDR3, the DNA is TGTGCCAGCAGTTTAGGAGGGGATCGAGAGCAGTACGTC. This sequence joins TRBV27 and TRBJ2-7, with TRBD2 as a possible D gene (6 bases). CDR1 MNHEY and CDR2 SMNVEV come from the germline V gene (reference sequence). Trimming left V 2 bases short and J 7 bases short, with 12 bases between. The CDR3 has 13 amino acids.

This rearrangement joins TRBV4-1 to TRBJ2-2, with D possibly matching TRBD1 (6 bases). The CDR3 covers 17 residues. V shed 4 bases and J shed 0 bases, with 15 bases lying between them. Germline CDR1 MGHRA, CDR2 YSYEKL. CDR3 DNA: TGCGCCAGCAGCCTACTACTACAGGGATCGAACACCGGGGAGCTGTTTTTT. This sequence encodes CASSLLLQGSNTGELFF.

This sequence joins TRBV19 and TRBJ1-4; 7 bases are a match to TRBD1. V dropped 8 bases and J dropped 8; count of bases not matched to a gene: 14. The CDR3 spans 15 residues. From germline, CDR1 is LNHDA and CDR2 SQIVND (reference sequence). The DNA for the CDR3 is TGTGCCAGTGACACTCCAGGGGGAATAGGAGAAAAACTGTTTTTT. Its protein product is CASDTPGGIGEKLFF.

V is TRBV11-2 and J is TRBJ2-7; weak D call: TRBD2 (6 bases). In germline, CDR1 is SGHAT, CDR2 FQNNGV. This CDR3 has 12 amino acids. Trimming removed 8 bases from V and 9 bases from J, with 17 bases in between. The chain's CDR3 is CASHDQRGMQYF. For the CDR3, the DNA is TGTGCCAGCCATGACCAACGGGGGATGCAGTACTTC.

The chain links TRBV5-1 to TRBJ1-4; D remains unclear. V was cut by 3 bases and J by 0 bases, with 9 bases left in between. The CDR3 loop spans 15 amino acids. The V gene's germline CDR1 is SGHRS and CDR2 YFSETQ. This CDR3 is CASSYQAATNEKLFF. CDR3 sequence (DNA): TGCGCCAGCAGCTATCAGGCAGCAACTAATGAAAAACTGTTTTTT.

The chain joins TRBV6-1 to TRBJ2-4; weak D call: TRBD2 (6 bases). Germline CDR1 and CDR2: MNHNS and SASEGT. With 3 bases removed from V and 8 bases from J, the gap between germline ends came to 14 bases. This CDR3 region has 14 residues. In nucleotides, the CDR3 is TGTGCCAGCAGTGATAGCGGTCTATGGGACATTCAGTACTTC. It is translated as CASSDSGLWDIQYF.

The chain couples TRBV7-7 to TRBJ1-1; D not certain. This CDR3 is 13 amino acids long. Germline values: CDR1 SSHAT, CDR2 FNYEAQ (reference sequence). V dropped 2 bases and J dropped 4 bases, with 8 bases sitting between them. The CDR3 loop is CASSLRGITEAFF. CDR3 bases: TGTGCCAGCAGCTTAAGAGGTATCACTGAAGCTTTCTTT.

The chain has TRBV14 and TRBJ2-6; D gene unclear. V was shortened by 4 bases and J by 0 bases, with 4 bases between the two germline ends. The germline gives CDR1 SGHDN, CDR2 FVKESK. The CDR3 loop spans 14 amino acids. The CDR3, as DNA: TGTGCCAGCAGCCCTAGCTCTGGGGCCAACGTCCTGACTTTC. Translated, it gives CASSPSSGANVLTF.

This chain links TRBV2 with TRBJ2-7, with D perhaps TRBD1 (5 bases). Trimming stripped 3 bases from V and 5 bases from J, with 14 bases between. Germline CDR1 reads SNHLY; CDR2 reads FYNNEI. This CDR3 contains 14 residues. The CDR3 spells CASSDRQGRDEQYF. CDR3 bases: TGTGCCAGCAGTGATCGGCAGGGAAGGGACGAGCAGTACTTC.

The chain uses TRBV30 and TRBJ1-5, with 9 bases lining up with TRBD1. V shed 2 bases, J shed 7 bases, and the junction held 6 bases outside the gene matches. CDR3 length equals 14 residues. In germline, CDR1 is GTSNPN, CDR2 SVGIG (reference sequence). The CDR3 DNA reads as TGTGCCTGGAGTCTCGGGACAGGGCAACAGCCCCAGCATTTT. Protein: CAWSLGTGQQPQHF.

The chain combines TRBV28 with TRBJ1-5, with D unresolved. The CDR3 runs to 13 residues. Germline lookup yields CDR1 MDHEN and CDR2 SYDVKM. V was trimmed by 6 bases and J by 5 bases, leaving 11 bases between them. The CDR3 DNA reads TGTGCCAGCAGCCGCGAGAGGGATCAGCCCCAGCATTTT. As protein: CASSRERDQPQHF.

This chain joins TRBV11-1 and TRBJ1-1; 7 bases fit TRBD1. This CDR3 has 16 residues. V shed 2 bases and J 1 base; nucleotides not matched to a gene: 7. Germline lookup yields CDR1 SGHAT and CDR2 FQDESV (reference sequence). CDR3 loop: CASSLSKGARNTEAFF. CDR3 DNA sequence: TGTGCCAGCAGCTTAAGTAAGGGGGCGAGGAACACTGAAGCTTTCTTT.

J is TRBJ2-5 and V is TRBV5-1; no clear D. Germline assignment: CDR1 SGHRS and CDR2 YFSETQ. V was shortened by 0 bases and J by 5 bases, with 14 bases between the two germline ends. The CDR3 loop spans 15 amino acids. DNA for the CDR3: TGCGCCAGCAGCTTGGGTCCTTCTTCCCGGGAGACCCAGTACTTC. Encoded protein: CASSLGPSSRETQYF.

This chain connects TRBV7-3 to TRBJ2-5; the match to TRBD1 covers 10 bases. The CDR3 spans 13 residues. V lost 1 base and J lost 10; bases outside the gene matches: 3. Germline CDR1 SGHTA, CDR2 FQGTGA. The CDR3 loop is CASSLIGQGDQYF. The CDR3 nucleotides read TGTGCCAGCAGCTTAATTGGACAGGGGGACCAGTACTTC.

This chain links TRBV28 with TRBJ2-2; 10 bases are shared with TRBD2. The CDR3 covers 15 residues. V trimming: 6 bases; J trimming: 1 base; junction bases outside the gene matches: 2. The germline V gene encodes CDR1 MDHEN and CDR2 SYDVKM. The CDR3 region is CASRLAGGNTGELFF. For the CDR3, the DNA is TGTGCCAGCAGGTTAGCGGGAGGGAACACCGGGGAGCTGTTTTTT.

CDR3 region: CASSLEAGTAETQYF. DNA of the CDR3: TGTGCCAGCAGCTTGGAGGCGGGAACGGCGGAGACCCAGTACTTC. The chain couples TRBV5-8 to TRBJ2-5, with D possibly TRBD2 on 6 matching bases. CDR1 and CDR2 from the germline V gene are SGHTS and YDEGEE. The CDR3 runs 15 residues. The germline V and J ends were trimmed by 0 bases and 5 bases, with 14 bases remaining between them.

The chain recombines TRBV9 with TRBJ2-5; a possible D gene is TRBD2 (7 bases). The CDR3 consists of 17 residues. The V gene lost 0 bases and the J gene lost 2 bases, with 17 bases spanning the gap. Germline loops: CDR1 SGDLS, CDR2 YYNGEE. For the CDR3, the DNA is TGTGCCAGCAGCGTAGCGGGGGGCGGTGGCGGGCAAGAGACCCAGTACTTC. Amino acid sequence: CASSVAGGGGGQETQYF.

The chain uses TRBV12-5 and TRBJ1-1, with 7 bases that match TRBD1. Germline values: CDR1 LGHNT, CDR2 FRNRAP. The CDR3 is made up of 18 amino acids. Germline trimming cut 3 bases from V and 5 bases from J; bases unmatched to any gene: 18. This CDR3 is CASGFGPALQGLDTEAFF. CDR3 bases: TGTGCTAGTGGTTTTGGTCCGGCATTACAGGGGTTAGATACTGAAGCTTTCTTT.

The rearrangement uses TRBV30 and TRBJ1-5; no firm D call. This CDR3 has 15 residues. Germline lookup yields CDR1 GTSNPN and CDR2 SVGIG (reference sequence). V was pared by 3 bases and J by 0 bases, with 12 bases between. For the CDR3, the DNA is TGTGCCTGGAGCCGAGGAGCCGATAGCAATCAGCCCCAGCATTTT. Amino acid sequence: CAWSRGADSNQPQHF.

The gene calls are TRBV6-5 and TRBJ1-3; a weak D match, TRBD1 (6 bases). The germline V and J ends were trimmed by 0 bases and 4 bases, with 13 bases remaining between them. CDR3 size: 16 residues. CDR1 is MNHEY, CDR2 SVGAGI, per germline. The CDR3 protein is CASSYSRGNYGNTIYF. In DNA, the CDR3 is TGTGCCAGCAGTTACTCGAGGGGGAACTACGGAAACACCATATATTTT.

This chain joins TRBV19 and TRBJ1-5, with 7 nucleotides matching TRBD1. The germline V gene has CDR1 LNHDA and CDR2 SQIVND (reference sequence). With V trimmed by 6 bases and J by 7 bases, 12 bases remained unmatched. The CDR3 contains 15 residues. The CDR3 spells CASRGSTGPRQPQHF. CDR3 bases: TGTGCCAGTAGGGGGTCGACAGGGCCGAGACAGCCCCAGCATTTT.